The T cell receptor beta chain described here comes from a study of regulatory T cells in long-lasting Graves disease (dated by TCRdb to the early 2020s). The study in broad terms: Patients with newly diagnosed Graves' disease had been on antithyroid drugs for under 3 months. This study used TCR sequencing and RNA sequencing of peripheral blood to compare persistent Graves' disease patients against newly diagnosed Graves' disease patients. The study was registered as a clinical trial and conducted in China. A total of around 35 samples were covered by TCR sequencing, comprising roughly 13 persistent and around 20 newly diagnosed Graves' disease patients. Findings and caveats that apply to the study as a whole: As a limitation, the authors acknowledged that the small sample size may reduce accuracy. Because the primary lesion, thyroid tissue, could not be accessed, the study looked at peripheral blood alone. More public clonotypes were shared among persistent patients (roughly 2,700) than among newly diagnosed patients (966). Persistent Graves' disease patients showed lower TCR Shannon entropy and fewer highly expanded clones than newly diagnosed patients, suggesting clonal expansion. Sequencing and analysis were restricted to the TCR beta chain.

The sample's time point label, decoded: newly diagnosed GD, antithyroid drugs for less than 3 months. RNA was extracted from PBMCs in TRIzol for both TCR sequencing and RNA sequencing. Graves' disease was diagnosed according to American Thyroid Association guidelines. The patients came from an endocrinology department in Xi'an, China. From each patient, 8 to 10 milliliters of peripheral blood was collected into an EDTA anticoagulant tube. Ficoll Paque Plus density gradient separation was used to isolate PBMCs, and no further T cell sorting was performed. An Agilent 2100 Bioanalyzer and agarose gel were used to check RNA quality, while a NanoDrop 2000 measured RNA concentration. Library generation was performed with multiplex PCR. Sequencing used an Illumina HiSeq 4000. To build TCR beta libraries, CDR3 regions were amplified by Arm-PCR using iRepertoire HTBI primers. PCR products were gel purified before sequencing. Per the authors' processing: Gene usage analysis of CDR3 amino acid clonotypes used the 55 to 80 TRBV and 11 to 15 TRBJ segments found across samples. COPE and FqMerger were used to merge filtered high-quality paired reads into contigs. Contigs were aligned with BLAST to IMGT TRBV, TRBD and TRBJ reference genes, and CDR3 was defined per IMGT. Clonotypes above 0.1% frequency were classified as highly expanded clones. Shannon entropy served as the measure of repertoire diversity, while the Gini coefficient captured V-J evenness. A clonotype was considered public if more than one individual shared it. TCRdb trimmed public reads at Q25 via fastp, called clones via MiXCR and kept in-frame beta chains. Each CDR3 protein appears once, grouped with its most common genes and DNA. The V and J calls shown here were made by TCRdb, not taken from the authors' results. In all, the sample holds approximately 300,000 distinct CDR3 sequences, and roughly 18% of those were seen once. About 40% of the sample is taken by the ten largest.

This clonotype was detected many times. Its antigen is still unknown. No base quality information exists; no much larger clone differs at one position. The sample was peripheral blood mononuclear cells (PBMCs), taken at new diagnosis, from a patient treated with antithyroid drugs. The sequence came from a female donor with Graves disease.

The CDR3 sequence is CASSSASDTDTQYF. Read as DNA, the sequence is TGTGCCAGCAGTTCCGCTAGCGACACAGATACGCAGTATTTT. This receptor chain uses TRBV6-2 or TRBV6-3 and TRBJ2-3; TRBD2 is possibly the D segment (6 matching bases). According to the germline V gene, CDR1 reads MNHEY and CDR2 reads SVGEGT. V lost 4 bases and J lost 2 bases; the stretch between them is 10 bases long. Inclusive of the bounding cysteine and phenylalanine, the CDR3 is 14 residues long. Kept here is only the CDR3 DNA, which spans 42 bases and is read in frame from base 1.